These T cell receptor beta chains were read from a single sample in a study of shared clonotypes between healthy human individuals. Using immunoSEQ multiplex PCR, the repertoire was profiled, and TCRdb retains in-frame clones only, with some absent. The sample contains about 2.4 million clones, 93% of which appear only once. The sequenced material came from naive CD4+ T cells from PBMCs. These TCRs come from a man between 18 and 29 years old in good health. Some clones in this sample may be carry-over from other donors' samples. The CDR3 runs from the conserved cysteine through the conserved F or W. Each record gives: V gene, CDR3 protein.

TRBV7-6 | CASSEGQGENNQPQHF
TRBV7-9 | CASSLLSDEQYF
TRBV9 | CASNPGLAGVEQYF
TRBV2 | CASSTSTSYTGELFF
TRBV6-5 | CASSYSGMSDTQYF
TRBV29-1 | CSGSRGVNTEAFF
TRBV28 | CASIQSGTGRNEQYF
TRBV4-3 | CASSQDPGAGANVLTF
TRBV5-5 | CASSSDPPSHYGYTF
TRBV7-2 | CASSLIRGGEDTQYF